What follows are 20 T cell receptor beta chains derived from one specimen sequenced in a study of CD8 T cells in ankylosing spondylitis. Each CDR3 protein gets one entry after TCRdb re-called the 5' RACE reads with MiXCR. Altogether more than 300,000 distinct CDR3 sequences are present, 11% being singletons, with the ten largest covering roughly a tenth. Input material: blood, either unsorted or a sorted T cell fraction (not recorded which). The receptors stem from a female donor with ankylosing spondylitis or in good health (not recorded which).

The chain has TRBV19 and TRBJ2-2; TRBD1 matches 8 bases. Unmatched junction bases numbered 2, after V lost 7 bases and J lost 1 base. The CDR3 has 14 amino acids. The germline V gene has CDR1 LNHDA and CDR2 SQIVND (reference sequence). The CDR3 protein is CASKGQGNTGELFF. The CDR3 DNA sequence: TGTGCCAGTAAAGGACAGGGGAACACCGGGGAGCTGTTTTTT.

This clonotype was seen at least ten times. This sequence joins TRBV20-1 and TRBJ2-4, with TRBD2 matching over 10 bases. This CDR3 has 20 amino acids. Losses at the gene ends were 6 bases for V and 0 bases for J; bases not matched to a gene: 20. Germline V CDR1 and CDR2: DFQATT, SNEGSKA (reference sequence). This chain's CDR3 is CSALLLAGGMGNLAKNIQYF. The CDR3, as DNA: TGCAGTGCACTTCTCTTAGCGGGGGGCATGGGTAATTTAGCCAAAAACATTCAGTACTTC.

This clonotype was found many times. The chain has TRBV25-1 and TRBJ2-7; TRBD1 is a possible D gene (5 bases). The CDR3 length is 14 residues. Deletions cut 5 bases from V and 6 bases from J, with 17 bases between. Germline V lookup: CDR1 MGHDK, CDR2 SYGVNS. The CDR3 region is CASSLLSDTGEQYF. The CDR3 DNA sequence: TGTGCCAGCAGTCTTTTGTCCGACACAGGCGAGCAGTACTTC.

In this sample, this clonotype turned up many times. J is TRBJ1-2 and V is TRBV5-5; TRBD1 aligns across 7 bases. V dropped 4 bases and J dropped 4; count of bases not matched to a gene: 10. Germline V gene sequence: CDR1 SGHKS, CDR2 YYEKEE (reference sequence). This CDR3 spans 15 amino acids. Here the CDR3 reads CASSQTRGRIYGYTF. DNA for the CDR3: TGTGCCAGCAGCCAAACGAGGGGGCGCATCTATGGCTACACCTTC.

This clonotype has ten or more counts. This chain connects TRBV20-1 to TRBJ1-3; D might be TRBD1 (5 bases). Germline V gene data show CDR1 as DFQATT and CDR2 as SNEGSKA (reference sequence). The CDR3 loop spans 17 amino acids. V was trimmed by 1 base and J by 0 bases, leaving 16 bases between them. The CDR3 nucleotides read TGCAGTGCTAGAGCCTCAAACAGGATTCCCTCTGGAAACACCATATATTTT. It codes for CSARASNRIPSGNTIYF.

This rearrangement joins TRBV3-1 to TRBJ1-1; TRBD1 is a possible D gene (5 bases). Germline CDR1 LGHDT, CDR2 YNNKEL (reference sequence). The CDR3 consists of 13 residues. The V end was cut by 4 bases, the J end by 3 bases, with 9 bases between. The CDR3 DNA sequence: TGTGCCAGCAGCCCAGACAGATACACTGAAGCTTTCTTT. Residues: CASSPDRYTEAFF.

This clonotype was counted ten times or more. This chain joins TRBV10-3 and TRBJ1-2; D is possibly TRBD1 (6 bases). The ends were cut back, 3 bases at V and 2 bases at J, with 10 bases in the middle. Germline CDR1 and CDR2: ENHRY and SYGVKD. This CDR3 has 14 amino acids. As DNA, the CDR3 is TGTGCCATCAGTGAAACAGGGATAAACTATGGCTACACCTTC. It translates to CAISETGINYGYTF.

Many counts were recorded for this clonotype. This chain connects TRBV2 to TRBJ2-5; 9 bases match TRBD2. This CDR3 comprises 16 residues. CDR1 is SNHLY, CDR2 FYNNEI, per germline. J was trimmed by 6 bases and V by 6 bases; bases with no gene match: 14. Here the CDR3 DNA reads TGTGCCAGCAGCCTGGGACTAGCAATAGGCGAGAAGACCCAGTACTTC. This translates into CASSLGLAIGEKTQYF.

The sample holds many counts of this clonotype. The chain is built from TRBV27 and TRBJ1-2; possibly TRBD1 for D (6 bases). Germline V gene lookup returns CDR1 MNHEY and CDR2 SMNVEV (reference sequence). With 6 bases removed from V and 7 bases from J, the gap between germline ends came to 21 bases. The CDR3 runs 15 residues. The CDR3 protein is CASRDSWDIHGGYTF. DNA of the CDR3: TGTGCCAGCAGAGACTCCTGGGACATCCATGGTGGCTACACCTTC.

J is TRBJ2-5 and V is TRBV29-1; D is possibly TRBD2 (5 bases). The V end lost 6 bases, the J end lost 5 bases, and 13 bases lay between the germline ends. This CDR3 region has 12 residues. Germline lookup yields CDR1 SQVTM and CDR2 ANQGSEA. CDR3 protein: CSVRVDGETQYF. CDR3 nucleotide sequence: TGCAGCGTGAGGGTGGACGGGGAGACCCAGTACTTC.

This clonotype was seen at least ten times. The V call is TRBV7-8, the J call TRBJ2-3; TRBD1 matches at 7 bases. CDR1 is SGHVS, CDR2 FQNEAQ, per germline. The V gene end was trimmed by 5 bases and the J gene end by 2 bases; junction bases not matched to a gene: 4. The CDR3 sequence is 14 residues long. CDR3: CASSTTGSTDTQYF. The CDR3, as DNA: TGTGCCAGCAGCACGACAGGGTCCACAGATACGCAGTATTTT.

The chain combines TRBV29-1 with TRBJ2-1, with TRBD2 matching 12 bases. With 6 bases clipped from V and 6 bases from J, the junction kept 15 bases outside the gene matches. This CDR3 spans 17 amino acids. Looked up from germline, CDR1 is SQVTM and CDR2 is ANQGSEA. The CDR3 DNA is TGCAGCGTCGACTCTTATATCATGGGACTAGCGGGCAATGAGCAGTTCTTC. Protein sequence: CSVDSYIMGLAGNEQFF.

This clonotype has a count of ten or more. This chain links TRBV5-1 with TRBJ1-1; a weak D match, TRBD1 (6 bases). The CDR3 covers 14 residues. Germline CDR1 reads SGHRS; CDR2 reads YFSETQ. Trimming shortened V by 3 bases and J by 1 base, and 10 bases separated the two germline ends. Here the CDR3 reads CASSSRDKNTEAFF. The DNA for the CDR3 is TGCGCCAGCAGCTCGAGGGACAAGAACACTGAAGCTTTCTTT.

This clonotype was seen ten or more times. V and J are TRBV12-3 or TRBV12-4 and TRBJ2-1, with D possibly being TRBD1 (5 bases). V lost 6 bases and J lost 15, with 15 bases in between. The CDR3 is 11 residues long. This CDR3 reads CASREQDIPFF. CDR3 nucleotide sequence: TGTGCCAGCAGGGAACAGGATATCCCGTTCTTC.

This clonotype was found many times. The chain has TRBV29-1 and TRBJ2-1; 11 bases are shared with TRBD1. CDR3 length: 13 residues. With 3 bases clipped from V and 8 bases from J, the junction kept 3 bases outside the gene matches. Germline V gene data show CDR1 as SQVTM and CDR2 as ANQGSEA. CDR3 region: CSVERTGGYEQFF. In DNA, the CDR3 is TGCAGCGTTGAGCGGACAGGGGGCTATGAGCAGTTCTTC.

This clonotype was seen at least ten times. The CDR3 spells CASSLAASGNEQFF. CDR3 DNA: TGTGCCAGCAGCTTAGCGGCTAGCGGCAATGAGCAGTTCTTC. The chain has TRBV7-2 and TRBJ2-1, with 7 bases lining up with TRBD2. This CDR3 region has 14 residues. Germline assignment: CDR1 SGHTA and CDR2 FQGNSA. The trim removed 0 bases at V and 6 bases at J, leaving 2 bases unmatched. Full variable domain (missing parts from reference TRBV7-2 and TRBJ2-1): GAGVSQSPSNKVTEKGKDVELRCDPISGHTALYWYRQSLGQGLEFLIYFQGNSAPDKSGLPSDRFSAERTGGSVSTLTIQRTQQEDSAVYLCASSLAASGNEQFFGPGTRLTVL.

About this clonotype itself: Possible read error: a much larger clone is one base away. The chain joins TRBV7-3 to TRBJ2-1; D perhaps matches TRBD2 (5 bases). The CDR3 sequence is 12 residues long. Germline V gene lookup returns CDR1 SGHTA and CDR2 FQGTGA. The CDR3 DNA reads TGTGCCAGCAGCTCGGCGGGTTATGAGCAGCTCTTC. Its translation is CASSSAGYEQLF.

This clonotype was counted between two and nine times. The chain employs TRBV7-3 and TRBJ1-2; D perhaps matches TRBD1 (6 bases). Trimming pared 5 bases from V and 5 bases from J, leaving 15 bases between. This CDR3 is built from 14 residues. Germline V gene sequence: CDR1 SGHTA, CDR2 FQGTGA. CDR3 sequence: CASSPYPQGYGYTF. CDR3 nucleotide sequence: TGTGCCAGCAGCCCTTACCCTCAGGGGTATGGCTACACCTTC.

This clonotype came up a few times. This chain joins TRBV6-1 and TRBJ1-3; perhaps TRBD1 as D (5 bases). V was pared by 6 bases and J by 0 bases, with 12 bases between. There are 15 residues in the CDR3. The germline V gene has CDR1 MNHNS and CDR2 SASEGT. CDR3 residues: CASSPDSRSGNTIYF. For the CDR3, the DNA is TGTGCCAGCAGCCCCGACAGCCGCTCTGGAAACACCATATATTTT.

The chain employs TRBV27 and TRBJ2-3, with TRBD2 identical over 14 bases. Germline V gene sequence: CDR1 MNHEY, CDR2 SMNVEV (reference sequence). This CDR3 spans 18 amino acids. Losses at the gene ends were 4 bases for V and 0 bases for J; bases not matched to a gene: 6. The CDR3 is CASSSRTSGRPSTDTQYF. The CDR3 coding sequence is TGTGCCAGCAGTTCGAGGACTAGCGGGAGGCCTAGCACAGATACGCAGTATTTT.